One T cell receptor beta chain is described in this entry. The DNA is left out, because the CDR3 cannot be placed on it with certainty; the CDR3 is given as TCRdb lists it. These data originate in a study of T cell changes during pregnancy in multiple sclerosis. Both ends counted, the CDR3 spans 17 residues. Sequencing was performed with immunoSEQ multiplex PCR; in TCRdb, only in-frame clones are kept and a portion is missing. The table lists 45,000 to 55,000 clones, 80% to 95% of them singletons. This chain uses TRBV21-1 with TRBJ1-5; the DNA was not used to check the table's D call, TRBD1. TRBV21-1 is reported as a pseudogene. The source was peripheral blood, collected in the third trimester of pregnancy. The receptor was isolated from a female donor with multiple sclerosis, enrolled in a pregnancy study. CDR3 residues: CASSKVGQGAINQPQHF.